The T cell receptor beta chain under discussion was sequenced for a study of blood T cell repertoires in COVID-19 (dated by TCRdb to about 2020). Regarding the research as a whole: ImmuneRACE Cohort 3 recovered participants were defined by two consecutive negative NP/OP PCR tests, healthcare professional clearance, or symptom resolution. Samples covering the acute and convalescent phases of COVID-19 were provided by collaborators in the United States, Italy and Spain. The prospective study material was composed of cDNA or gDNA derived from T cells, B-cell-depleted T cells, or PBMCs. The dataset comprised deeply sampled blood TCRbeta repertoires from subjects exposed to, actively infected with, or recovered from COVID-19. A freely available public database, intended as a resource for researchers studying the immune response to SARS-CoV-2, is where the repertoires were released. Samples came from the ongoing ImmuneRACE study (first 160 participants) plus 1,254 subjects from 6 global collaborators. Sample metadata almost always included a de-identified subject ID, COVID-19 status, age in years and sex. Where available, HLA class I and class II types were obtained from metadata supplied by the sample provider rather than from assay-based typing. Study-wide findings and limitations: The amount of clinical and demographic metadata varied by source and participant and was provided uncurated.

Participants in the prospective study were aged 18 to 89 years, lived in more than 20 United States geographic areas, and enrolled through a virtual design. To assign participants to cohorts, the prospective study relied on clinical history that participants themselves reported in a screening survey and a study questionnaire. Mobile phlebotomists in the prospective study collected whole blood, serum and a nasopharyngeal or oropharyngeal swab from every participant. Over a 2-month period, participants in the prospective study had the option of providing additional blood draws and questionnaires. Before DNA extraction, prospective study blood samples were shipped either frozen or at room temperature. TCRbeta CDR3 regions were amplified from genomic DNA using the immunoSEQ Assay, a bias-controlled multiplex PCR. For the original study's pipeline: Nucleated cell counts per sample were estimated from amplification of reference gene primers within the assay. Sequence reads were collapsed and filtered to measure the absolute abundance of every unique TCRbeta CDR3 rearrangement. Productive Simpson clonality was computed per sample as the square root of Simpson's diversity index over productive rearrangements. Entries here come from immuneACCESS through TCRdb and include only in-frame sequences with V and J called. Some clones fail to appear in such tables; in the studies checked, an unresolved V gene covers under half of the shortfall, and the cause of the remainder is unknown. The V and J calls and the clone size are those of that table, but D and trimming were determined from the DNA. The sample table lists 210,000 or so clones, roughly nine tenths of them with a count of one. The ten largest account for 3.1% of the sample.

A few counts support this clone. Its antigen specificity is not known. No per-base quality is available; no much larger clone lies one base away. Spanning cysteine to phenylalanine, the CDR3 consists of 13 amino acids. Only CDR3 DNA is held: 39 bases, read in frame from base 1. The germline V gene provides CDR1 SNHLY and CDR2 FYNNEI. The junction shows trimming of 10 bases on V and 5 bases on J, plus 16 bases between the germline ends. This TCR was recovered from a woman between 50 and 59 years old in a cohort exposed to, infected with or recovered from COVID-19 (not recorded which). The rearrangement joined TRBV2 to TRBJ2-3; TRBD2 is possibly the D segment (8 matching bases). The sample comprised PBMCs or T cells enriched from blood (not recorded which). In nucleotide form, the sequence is TGTGCCACCGGACAGGCGGGGGGAGATACGCAGTATTTT. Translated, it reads CATGQAGGDTQYF. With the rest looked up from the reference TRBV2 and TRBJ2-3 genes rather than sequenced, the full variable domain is EPEVTQTPSHQVTQMGQEVILRCVPISNHLYFYWYRQILGQKVEFLVSFYNNEISEKSEIFDDQFSVERPDGSNFTLKIRSTKLEDSAMYFCATGQAGGDTQYFGPGTRLTVL.